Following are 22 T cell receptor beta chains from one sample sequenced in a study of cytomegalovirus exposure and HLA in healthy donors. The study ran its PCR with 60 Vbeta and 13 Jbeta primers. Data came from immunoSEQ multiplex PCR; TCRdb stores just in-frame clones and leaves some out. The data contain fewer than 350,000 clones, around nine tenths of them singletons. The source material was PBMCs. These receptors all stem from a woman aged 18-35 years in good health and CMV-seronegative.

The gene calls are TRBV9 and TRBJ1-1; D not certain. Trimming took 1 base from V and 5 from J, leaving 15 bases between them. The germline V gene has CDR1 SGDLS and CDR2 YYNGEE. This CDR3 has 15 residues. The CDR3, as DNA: TGTGCCAGCAGCGTAAAGTCTGGGAGTTCGACTGAAGCTTTCTTT. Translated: CASSVKSGSSTEAFF. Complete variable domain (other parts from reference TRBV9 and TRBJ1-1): DSGVTQTPKHLITATGQRVTLRCSPRSGDLSVYWYQQSLDQGLQFLIQYYNGEERAKGNILERFSAQQFPDLHSELNLSSLELGDSALYFCASSVKSGSSTEAFFGQGTRLTVV.

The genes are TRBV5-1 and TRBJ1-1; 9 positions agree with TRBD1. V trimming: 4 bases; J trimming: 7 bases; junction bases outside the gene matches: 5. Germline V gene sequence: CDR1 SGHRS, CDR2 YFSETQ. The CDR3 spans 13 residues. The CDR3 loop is CASSTTGGGEAFF. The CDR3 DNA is TGCGCCAGCAGCACGACAGGGGGTGGTGAAGCTTTCTTT.

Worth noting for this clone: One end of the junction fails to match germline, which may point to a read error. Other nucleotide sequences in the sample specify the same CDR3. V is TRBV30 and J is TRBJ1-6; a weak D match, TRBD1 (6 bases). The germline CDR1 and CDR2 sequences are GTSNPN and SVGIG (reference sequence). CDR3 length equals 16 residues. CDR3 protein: CAWSTPVGAVNSPLHF. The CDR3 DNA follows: TGTGCCTGGAGTACCCCGGTGGGGGCAGTTAATTCCCCCCTCCACTTT.

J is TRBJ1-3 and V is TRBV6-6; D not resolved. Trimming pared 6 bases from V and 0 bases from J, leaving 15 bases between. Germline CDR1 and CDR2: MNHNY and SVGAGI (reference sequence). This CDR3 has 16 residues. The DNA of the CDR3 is TGTGCCAGCAGGGATCTAGACCGGAACTCTGGAAACACCATATATTTT. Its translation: CASRDLDRNSGNTIYF.

CDR3 DNA sequence: TGTGCCAGCAGCGCACCATGGGGGCCGGGACAGGGGCACAATGAGCAGTTCTTC. This gives the protein CASSAPWGPGQGHNEQFF. The gene calls are TRBV9 and TRBJ2-1; TRBD1 matches at 10 bases. V was clipped by 3 bases and J by 5 bases; unmatched bases: 14. The CDR3 consists of 18 residues. CDR1 and CDR2 (germline): SGDLS, YYNGEE.

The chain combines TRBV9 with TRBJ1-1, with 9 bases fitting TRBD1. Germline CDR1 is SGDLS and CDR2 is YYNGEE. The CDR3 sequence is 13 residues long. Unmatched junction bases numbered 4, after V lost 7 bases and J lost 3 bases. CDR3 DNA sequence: TGTGCCAGCGGACAGGGGCCGGACACTGAAGCTTTCTTT. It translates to CASGQGPDTEAFF.

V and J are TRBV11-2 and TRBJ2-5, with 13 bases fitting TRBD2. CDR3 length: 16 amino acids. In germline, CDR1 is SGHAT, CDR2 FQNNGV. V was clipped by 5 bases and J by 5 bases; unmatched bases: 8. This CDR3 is CASSQRLLAGGETQYF. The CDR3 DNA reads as TGTGCCAGCAGCCAAAGATTACTAGCGGGGGGGGAGACCCAGTACTTC.

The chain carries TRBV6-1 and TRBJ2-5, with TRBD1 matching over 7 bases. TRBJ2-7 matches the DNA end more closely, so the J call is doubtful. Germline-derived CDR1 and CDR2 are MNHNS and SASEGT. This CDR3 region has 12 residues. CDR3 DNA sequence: TGTGCTGTGAGGGGGCACTCCTACGAGCAGTACTTC. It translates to CAVRGHSYEQYF.

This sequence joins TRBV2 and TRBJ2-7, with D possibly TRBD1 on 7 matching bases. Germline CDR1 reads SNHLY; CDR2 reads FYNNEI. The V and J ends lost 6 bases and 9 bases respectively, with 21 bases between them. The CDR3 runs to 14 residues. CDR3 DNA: TGTGCCAGCAGCCGCGGGACAGACCTCTCCTGGCAGTACTTC. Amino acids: CASSRGTDLSWQYF.

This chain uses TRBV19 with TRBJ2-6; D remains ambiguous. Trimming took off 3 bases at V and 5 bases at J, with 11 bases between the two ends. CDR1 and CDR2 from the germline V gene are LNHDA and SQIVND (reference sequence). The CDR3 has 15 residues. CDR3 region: CASSIRPLWANVLTF. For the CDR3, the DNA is TGTGCCAGTAGTATCCGTCCCCTCTGGGCCAACGTCCTGACTTTC.

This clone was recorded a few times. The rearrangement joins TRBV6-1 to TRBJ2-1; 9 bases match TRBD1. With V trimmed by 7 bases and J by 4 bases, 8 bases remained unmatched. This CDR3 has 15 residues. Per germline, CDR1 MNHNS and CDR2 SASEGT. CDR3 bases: TGTGCCAGCATTATTTACAGGGGGCGTTACAATGAGCAGTTCTTC. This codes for CASIIYRGRYNEQFF.

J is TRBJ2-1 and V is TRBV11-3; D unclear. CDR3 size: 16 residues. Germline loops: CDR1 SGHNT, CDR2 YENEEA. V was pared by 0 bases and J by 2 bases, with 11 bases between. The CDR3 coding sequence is TGTGCCAGCAGCTTAGAGGGCACCACCACCTACAATGAGCAGTTCTTC. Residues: CASSLEGTTTYNEQFF. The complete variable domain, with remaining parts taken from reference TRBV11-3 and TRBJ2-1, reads EAGVVQSPRYKIIEKKQPVAFWCNPISGHNTLYWYLQNLGQGPELLIRYENEEAVDDSQLPKDRFSAERLKGVDSTLKIQPAELGDSAVYLCASSLEGTTTYNEQFFGPGTRLTVL.

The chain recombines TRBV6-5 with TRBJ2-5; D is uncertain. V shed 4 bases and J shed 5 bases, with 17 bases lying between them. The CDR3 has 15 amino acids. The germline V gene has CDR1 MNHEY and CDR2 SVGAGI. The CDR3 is CASSSVRNSRETQYF. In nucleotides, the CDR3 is TGTGCCAGCAGTTCTGTCCGAAACTCCCGGGAGACCCAGTACTTC.

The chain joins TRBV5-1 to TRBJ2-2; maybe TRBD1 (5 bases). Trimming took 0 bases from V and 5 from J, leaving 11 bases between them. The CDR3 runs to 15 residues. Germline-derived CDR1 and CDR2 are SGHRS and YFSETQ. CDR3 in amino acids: CASSLGRAGTGELFF. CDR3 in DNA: TGCGCCAGCAGCTTGGGCAGGGCTGGGACCGGGGAGCTGTTTTTT. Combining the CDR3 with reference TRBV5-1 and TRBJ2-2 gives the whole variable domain KAGVTQTPRYLIKTRGQQVTLSCSPISGHRSVSWYQQTPGQGLQFLFEYFSETQRNKGNFPGRFSGRQFSNSRSEMNVSTLELGDSALYLCASSLGRAGTGELFFGEGSRLTVL.

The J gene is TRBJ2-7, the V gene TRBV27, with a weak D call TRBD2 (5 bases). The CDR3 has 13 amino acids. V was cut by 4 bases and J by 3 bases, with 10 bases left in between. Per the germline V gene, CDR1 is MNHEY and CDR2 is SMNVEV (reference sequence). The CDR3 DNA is TGTGCCAGCAGTTCCCCCGGACTCTACGAGCAGTACTTC. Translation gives CASSSPGLYEQYF.

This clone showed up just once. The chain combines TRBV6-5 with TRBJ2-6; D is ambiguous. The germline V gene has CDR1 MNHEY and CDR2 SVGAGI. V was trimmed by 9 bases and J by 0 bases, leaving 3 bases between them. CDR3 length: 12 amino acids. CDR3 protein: CASNSGANVLTF. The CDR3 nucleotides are TGTGCCAGTAACTCTGGGGCCAACGTCCTGACTTTC.

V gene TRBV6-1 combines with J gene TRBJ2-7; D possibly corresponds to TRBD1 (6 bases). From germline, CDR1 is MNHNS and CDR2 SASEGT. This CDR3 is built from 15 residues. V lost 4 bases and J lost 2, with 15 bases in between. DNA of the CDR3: TGTGCCAGCAGTGGAGTAGGGACAACCGCCTACGAGCAGTACTTC. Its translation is CASSGVGTTAYEQYF.

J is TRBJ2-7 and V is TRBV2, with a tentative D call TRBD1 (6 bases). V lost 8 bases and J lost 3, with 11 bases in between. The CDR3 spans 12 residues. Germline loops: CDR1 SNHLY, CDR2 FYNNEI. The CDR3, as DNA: TGTGCCAGCCTTAGACAGGTCTACGAGCAGTACTTC. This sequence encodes CASLRQVYEQYF.

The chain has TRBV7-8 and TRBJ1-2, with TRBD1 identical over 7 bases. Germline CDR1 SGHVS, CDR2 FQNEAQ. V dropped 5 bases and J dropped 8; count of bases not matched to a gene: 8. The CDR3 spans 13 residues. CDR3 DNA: TGTGCCAGCAGCGGAGGACAGGTGGAGGGCTACACCTTC. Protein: CASSGGQVEGYTF.

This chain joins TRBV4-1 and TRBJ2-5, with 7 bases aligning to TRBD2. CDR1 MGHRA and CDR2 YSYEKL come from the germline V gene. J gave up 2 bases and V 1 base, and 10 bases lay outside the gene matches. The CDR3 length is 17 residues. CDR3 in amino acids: CASSQGYGREFQETQYF. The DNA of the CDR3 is TGCGCCAGCAGCCAAGGGTATGGGCGGGAGTTTCAAGAGACCCAGTACTTC.

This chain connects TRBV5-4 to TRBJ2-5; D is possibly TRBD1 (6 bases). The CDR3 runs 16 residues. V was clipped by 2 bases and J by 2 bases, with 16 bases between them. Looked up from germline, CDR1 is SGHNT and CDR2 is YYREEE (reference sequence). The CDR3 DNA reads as TGTGCCAGCAGCTTACGGTTGCGGCAGGGGCAAGAGACCCAGTACTTC. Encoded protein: CASSLRLRQGQETQYF.

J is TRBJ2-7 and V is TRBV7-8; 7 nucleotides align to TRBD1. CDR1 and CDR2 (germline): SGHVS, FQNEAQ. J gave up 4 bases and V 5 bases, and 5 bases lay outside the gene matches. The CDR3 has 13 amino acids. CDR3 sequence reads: CASSPDRHYEQYF. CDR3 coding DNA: TGTGCCAGCAGCCCGGACAGGCATTACGAGCAGTACTTC.